This entry concerns a single TCR beta chain. This CDR3 has 16 amino acids. Germline lookup yields CDR1 SSHAT and CDR2 FNYEAQ (reference sequence). The ends lost 5 bases at V and 3 bases at J; junction bases unmatched: 6. The data stem from a study of blood T cell repertoires in COVID-19. Only in-frame clones appear in the TCRdb table, and some are missing; sequencing was by immunoSEQ multiplex PCR. The sample contains approximately 290,000 clones, 65% to 85% of which appear only once. J is TRBJ2-3 and V is TRBV7-7; TRBD1 matches 12 bases. This clonotype was obtained from a person in their 70s with COVID-19, enrolled during active disease. The source material was peripheral blood. The CDR3 region has the DNA TGTGCCAGCAGCCAGGGACAGGGGGCGAGGACAGATACGCAGTATTTT. This gives the protein CASSQGQGARTDTQYF.